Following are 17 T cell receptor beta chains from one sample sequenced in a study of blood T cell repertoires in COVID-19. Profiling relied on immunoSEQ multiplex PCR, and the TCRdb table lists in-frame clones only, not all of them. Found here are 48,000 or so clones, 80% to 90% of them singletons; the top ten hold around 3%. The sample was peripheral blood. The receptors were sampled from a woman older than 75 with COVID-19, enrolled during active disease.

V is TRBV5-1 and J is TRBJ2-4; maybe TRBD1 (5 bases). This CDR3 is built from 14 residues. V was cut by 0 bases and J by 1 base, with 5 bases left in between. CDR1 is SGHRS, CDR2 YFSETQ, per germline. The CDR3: CASSLAGAKNIQYF. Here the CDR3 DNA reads TGCGCCAGCAGCTTGGCAGGGGCCAAAAACATTCAGTACTTC.

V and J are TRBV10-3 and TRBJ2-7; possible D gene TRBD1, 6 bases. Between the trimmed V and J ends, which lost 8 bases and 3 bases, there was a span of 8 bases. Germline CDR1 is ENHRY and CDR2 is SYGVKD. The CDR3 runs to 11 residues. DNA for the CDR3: TGTGCCATCGCACAGGGCTACGAGCAGTACTTC. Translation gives CAIAQGYEQYF.

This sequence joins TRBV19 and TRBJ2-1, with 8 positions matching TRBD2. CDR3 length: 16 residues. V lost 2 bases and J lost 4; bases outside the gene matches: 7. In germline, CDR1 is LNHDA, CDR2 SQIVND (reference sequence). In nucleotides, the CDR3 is TGTGCCAGTAGTATAAGAGCGGGGGTCCTGTACAATGAGCAGTTCTTC. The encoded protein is CASSIRAGVLYNEQFF.

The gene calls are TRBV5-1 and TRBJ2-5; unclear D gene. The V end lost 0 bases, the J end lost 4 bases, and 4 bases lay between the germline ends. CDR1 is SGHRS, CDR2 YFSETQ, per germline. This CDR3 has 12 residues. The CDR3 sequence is CASSLAGETQYF. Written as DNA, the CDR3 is TGCGCCAGCAGCTTGGCCGGAGAGACCCAGTACTTC.

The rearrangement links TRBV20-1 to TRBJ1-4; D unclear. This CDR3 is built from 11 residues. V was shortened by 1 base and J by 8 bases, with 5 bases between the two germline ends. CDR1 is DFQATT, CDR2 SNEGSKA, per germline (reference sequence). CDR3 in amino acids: CSARAFEKLFF. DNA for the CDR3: TGCAGTGCTAGAGCCTTCGAAAAACTGTTTTTT.

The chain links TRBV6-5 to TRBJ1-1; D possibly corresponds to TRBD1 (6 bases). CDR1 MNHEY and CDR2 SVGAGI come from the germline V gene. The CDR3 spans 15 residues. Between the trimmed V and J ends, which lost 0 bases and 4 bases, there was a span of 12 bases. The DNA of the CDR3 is TGTGCCAGCAGTTACTCGCCGCTCAGGGGCACTGAAGCTTTCTTT. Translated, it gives CASSYSPLRGTEAFF.

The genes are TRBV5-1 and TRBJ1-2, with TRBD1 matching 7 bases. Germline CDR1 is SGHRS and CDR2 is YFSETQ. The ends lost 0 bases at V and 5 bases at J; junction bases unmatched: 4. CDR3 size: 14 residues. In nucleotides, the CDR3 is TGCGCCAGCAGCTTGGGAGACAGGGTATATGGCTACACCTTC. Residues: CASSLGDRVYGYTF.

Here the CDR3 DNA reads TGCGCCAGCAGCCCGGACAGCAACTATGGCTACACCTTC. It specifies CASSPDSNYGYTF. This chain uses TRBV5-1 with TRBJ1-2; D perhaps matches TRBD1 (6 bases). Per germline, CDR1 SGHRS and CDR2 YFSETQ. V lost 4 bases and J 2 bases, leaving 9 bases between the germline ends. This CDR3 is built from 13 residues. Supplemented by reference TRBV5-1 and TRBJ1-2, the full variable domain reads KAGVTQTPRYLIKTRGQQVTLSCSPISGHRSVSWYQQTPGQGLQFLFEYFSETQRNKGNFPGRFSGRQFSNSRSEMNVSTLELGDSALYLCASSPDSNYGYTFGSGTRLTVV.

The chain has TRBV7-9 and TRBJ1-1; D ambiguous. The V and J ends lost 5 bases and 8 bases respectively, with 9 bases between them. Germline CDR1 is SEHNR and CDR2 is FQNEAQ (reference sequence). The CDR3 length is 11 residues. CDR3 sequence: CASSIGLEAFF. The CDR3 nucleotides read TGTGCCAGCAGCATAGGTCTAGAAGCTTTCTTT.

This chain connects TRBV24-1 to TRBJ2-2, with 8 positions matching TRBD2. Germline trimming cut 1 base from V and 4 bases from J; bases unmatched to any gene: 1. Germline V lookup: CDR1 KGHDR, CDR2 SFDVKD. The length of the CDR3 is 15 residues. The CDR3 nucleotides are TGTGCCACCAGTGATTTAGCGGGGGTCACCGGGGAGCTGTTTTTT. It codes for CATSDLAGVTGELFF.

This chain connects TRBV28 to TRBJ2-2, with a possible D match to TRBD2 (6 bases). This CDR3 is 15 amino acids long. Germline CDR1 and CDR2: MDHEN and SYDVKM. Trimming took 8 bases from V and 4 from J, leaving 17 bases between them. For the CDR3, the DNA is TGTGCCAGCGGGGGGAGGCCCCTAATCACCGGGGAGCTGTTTTTT. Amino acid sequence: CASGGRPLITGELFF.

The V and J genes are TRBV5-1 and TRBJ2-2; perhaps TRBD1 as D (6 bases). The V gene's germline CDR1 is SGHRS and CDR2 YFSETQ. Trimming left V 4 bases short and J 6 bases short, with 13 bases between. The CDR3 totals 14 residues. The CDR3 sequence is CASSPVTGPGELFF. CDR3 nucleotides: TGCGCCAGCAGCCCGGTCACAGGGCCCGGGGAGCTGTTTTTT.

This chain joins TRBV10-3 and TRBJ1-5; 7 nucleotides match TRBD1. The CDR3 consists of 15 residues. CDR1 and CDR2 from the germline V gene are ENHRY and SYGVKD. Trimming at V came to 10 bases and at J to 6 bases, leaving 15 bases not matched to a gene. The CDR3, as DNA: TGTGCCACCAAGATCGGGACAGCGAGGGGTCAGCCCCAGCATTTT. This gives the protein CATKIGTARGQPQHF.

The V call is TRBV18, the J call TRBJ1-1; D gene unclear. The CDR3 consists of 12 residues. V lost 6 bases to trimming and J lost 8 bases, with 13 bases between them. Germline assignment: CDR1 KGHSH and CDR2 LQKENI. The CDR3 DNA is TGTGCCAGCTCGCCTCAAACTAGAGAAGCTTTCTTT. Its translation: CASSPQTREAFF. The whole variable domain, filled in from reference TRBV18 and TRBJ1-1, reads NAGVMQNPRHLVRRRGQEARLRCSPMKGHSHVYWYRQLPEEGLKFMVYLQKENIIDESGMPKERFSAEFPKEGPSILRIQQVVRGDSAAYFCASSPQTREAFFGQGTRLTVV.

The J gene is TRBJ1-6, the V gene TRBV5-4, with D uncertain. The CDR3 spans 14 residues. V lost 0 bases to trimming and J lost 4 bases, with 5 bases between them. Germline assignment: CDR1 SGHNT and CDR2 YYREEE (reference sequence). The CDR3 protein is CASSLARYNSPLHF. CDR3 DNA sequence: TGTGCCAGCAGCTTGGCGAGGTATAATTCACCCCTCCACTTT.

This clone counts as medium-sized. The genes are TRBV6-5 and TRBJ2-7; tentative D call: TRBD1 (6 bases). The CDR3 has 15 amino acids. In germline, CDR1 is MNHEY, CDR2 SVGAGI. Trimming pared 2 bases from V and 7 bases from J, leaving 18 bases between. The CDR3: CASSYGRDTPLEQYF. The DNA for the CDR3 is TGTGCCAGCAGTTACGGCCGGGACACGCCTCTAGAGCAGTACTTC.

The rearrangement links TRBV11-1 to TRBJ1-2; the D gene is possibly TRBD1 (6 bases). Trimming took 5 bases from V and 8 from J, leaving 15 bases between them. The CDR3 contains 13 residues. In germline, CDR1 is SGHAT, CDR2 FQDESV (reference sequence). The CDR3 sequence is CASSVDRQRGYTF. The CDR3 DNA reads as TGTGCCAGCAGCGTTGACAGGCAAAGGGGCTACACCTTC.